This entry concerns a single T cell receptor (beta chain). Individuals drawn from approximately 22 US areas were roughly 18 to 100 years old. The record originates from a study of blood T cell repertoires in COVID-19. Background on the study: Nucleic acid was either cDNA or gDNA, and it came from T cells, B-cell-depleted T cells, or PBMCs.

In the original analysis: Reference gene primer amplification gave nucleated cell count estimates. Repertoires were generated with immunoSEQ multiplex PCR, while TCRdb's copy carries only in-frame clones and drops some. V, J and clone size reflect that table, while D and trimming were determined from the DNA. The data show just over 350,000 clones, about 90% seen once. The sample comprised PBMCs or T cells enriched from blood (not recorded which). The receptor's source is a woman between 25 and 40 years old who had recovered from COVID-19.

The CDR3 protein is CASSLEVAEAFF. Here the CDR3 DNA reads TGTGCCAGCAGCTTGGAAGTAGCTGAAGCTTTCTTT. The rearrangement uses TRBV5-5 and TRBJ1-1; D gene ambiguous. CDR1 and CDR2 from the germline V gene are SGHKS and YYEKEE (reference sequence). Trimming stripped 0 bases from V and 6 bases from J, with 6 bases between. This CDR3 spans 12 amino acids.